Listed below are T cell receptor beta chains from one sample, sequenced in a study of blood T cell repertoires in COVID-19. Here immunoSEQ multiplex PCR was the method, and the copy in TCRdb shows in-frame clones only, minus some. The table shows under 500,000 clones, with approximately 90% occurring only once. Material for sequencing was peripheral blood. Receptors were obtained from a woman aged 25-40 years with acute or convalescent COVID-19. Each CDR3 is given with its conserved first and last residue. The D gene is left open where the match is weak. A clone size is listed for some rows: how often the clone was seen (once, few, many), or a class if it is expanded.

J,size,D,V,DNA,CDR3
TRBJ1-5,NA,NA,TRBV4-1,TGCGCCAGCAGCCAAGTGGAATTTCGTAGGGGCGGCCAGCCCCAGCATTTT,CASSQVEFRRGGQPQHF
TRBJ2-3,NA,NA,TRBV3-1/TRBV3-2,TGTGCCAGCAGCCAGGATGTCGGCAGGGGAACGCAGTATTTT,CASSQDVGRGTQYF
TRBJ1-2,NA,NA,TRBV7-9,TGTGCCAGCAGTTTAACACGGGGTACTGGCTACACCTTC,CASSLTRGTGYTF
TRBJ1-4,NA,NA,TRBV6-6,TGTGCCAGCAGTTACAGGGGAAACGAAAAACTGTTTTTT,CASSYRGNEKLFF
TRBJ2-3,NA,TRBD2,TRBV5-1,TGCGCCAGCAGCGTGGGACTAGCGGGAGGGCGCACAGATACGCAGTATTTT,CASSVGLAGGRTDTQYF
TRBJ2-5,NA,TRBD1,TRBV5-6,TGTGCCAGCAGCTTGACAGGGGGCGTAGAGGAGACCCAGTACTTC,CASSLTGGVEETQYF
TRBJ1-2,NA,TRBD1,TRBV6-5,TGTGCCAGCAGAGAGAATCAGGGGGTGGGTGGCTACACCTTC,CASRENQGVGGYTF
TRBJ2-7,NA,TRBD1,TRBV7-9,TGTGCCAGCAGCTGGGGACAGGGTTTATCGTACGAGCAGTACTTC,CASSWGQGLSYEQYF
TRBJ1-2,NA,NA,TRBV13,TGTGCCAGCAGTAAAACAGGATCCTATGGCTACACCTTC,CASSKTGSYGYTF
TRBJ1-2,NA,NA,TRBV28,TGTGCCAGCAGCCTAACAGGGACTAACTATGGCTACACCTTC,CASSLTGTNYGYTF
TRBJ2-1,few,TRBD2,TRBV2,TGTGCCAGCATCAGGACTAGCGGGGTCTACAATGAGCAGTTCTTC,CASIRTSGVYNEQFF
TRBJ2-7,NA,NA,TRBV6-5,TGTGCCAGCAGGCTAGACAGCGCCTACGAGCAGTACTTC,CASRLDSAYEQYF
TRBJ2-7,NA,NA,TRBV7-6,TGTGCCAGCAGCGTCCTCGACAGTTCCTACGAGCAGTACTTC,CASSVLDSSYEQYF
TRBJ2-5,NA,TRBD2,TRBV14,TGTGCCAGCAGCCAACTAGCGGGGAAGGGAGAGACCCAGTACTTC,CASSQLAGKGETQYF
TRBJ1-1,NA,NA,TRBV5-1,TGCGCCAGCAGCTTGGAATTTCAGGGGAACACTGAAGCTTTCTTT,CASSLEFQGNTEAFF
TRBJ2-7,few,TRBD1,TRBV10-3,TGTGCCATCAGTGGGGGGGACAGGGGAACATACGAGCAGTACTTC,CAISGGDRGTYEQYF
TRBJ1-3,NA,NA,TRBV30,TGTGCCTGGAACCGGGACTTCACCATATATTTT,CAWNRDFTIYF
TRBJ2-7,NA,NA,TRBV7-9,TGTGCCAGCAGCTTACCTCCACAGCACTACGAGCAGTACTTC,CASSLPPQHYEQYF
TRBJ2-1,NA,TRBD2,TRBV30,TGTGCCTGGATCCCACTAGCGGGGGCATACAATGAGCAGTTCTTC,CAWIPLAGAYNEQFF
TRBJ2-7,NA,NA,TRBV29-1,TGCAGCGTCTTAATCACTCAAGACTACGAGCAGTACTTC,CSVLITQDYEQYF
TRBJ2-1,NA,NA,TRBV11-2,TGTGCCAGCAGCTTTGATTTTGCGGGTGAGCAGTTCTTC,CASSFDFAGEQFF
TRBJ1-5,NA,NA,TRBV10-1,TGCGCCAGCAGTGAGTTCGTAGGCAGGGCTGGCAATCAGCCCCAGCATTTT,CASSEFVGRAGNQPQHF
TRBJ1-1,NA,TRBD1,TRBV7-3,TGTGCCAGCAGCCCAACAGGGGGCGGTGAAGCTTTCTTT,CASSPTGGGEAFF
TRBJ2-5,NA,NA,TRBV10-1,TGCGCCAGCAGTGAGGGTAGCGCAGGCCAAGAGACCCAGTACTTC,CASSEGSAGQETQYF
TRBJ1-1,NA,NA,TRBV3-1/TRBV3-2,TGTGCCAGCAGCCAAGATTGGCCGGTTAGCACCATGAACACTGAAGCTTTCTTT,CASSQDWPVSTMNTEAFF
TRBJ2-2,NA,NA,TRBV3-1/TRBV3-2,TGTGCCAGCAGCCAGAGACAGCCCGGGGAGCTGTTTTTT,CASSQRQPGELFF
TRBJ1-1,NA,NA,TRBV6-6,TGTGCCAGCAGTTACTCGACAGGTGAAGCTTTCTTT,CASSYSTGEAFF
TRBJ1-6,NA,TRBD1,TRBV4-2,TGTGCCAGCAGCCAACGGGACAGGGGGCTTAGCTCCTATAATTCACCCCTCCACTTT,CASSQRDRGLSSYNSPLHF
TRBJ2-6,NA,NA,TRBV11-2,TGTGCCAGCAGCTTAGATCCGGGGGGCCGGGGGGCCAACGTCCTGACTTTC,CASSLDPGGRGANVLTF
TRBJ1-6,NA,NA,TRBV2,TGTGCCAGCAGTGGGGCCGTCGGGGGTTATTCACCCCTCCACTTT,CASSGAVGGYSPLHF
TRBJ1-1,NA,TRBD1,TRBV5-6,TGTGCCAGCGTTTCGAGACAGGGGTTGAACACTGAAGCTTTCTTT,CASVSRQGLNTEAFF
TRBJ2-5,NA,TRBD1,TRBV9,TGTGCCAGCAGCGTTACGGACAGGGGAGAGACCCAGTACTTC,CASSVTDRGETQYF
TRBJ1-5,NA,NA,TRBV28,TGTGCCAGCAGAGGGTGGAGCGGGTGGGGCGGCAATCAGCCCCAGCATTTT,CASRGWSGWGGNQPQHF
TRBJ2-2,NA,TRBD2,TRBV4-2,TGTGCCAGCAGCCAAGATCGGGGACTAGCGAAGAACACCGGGGAGCTGTTTTTT,CASSQDRGLAKNTGELFF
TRBJ2-5,NA,TRBD2,TRBV9,TGTGCCAGCAGCGTCCAGAGCGGGGGGGCCTGGGAGACCCAGTACTTC,CASSVQSGGAWETQYF
TRBJ1-6,NA,TRBD1,TRBV30,TGTGCCTGGAGTGTAGGGGGCGATAGCTCACCCCTCCACTTT,CAWSVGGDSSPLHF
TRBJ1-5,NA,TRBD1,TRBV19,TGTGCCAGTAGTGATACAGGGGGCCCAGGTCAGCCCCAGCATTTT,CASSDTGGPGQPQHF
TRBJ2-3,NA,NA,TRBV24-1,TGTGCCACCAGTGATGTTACAGGGTTTATCACAGATACGCAGTATTTT,CATSDVTGFITDTQYF
TRBJ1-1,NA,NA,TRBV27,TGTGCCAGCAGTTTAAATAGGGGAACTGAAGCTTTCTTT,CASSLNRGTEAFF
TRBJ1-1,NA,NA,TRBV5-1,TGCGCCAGCAGCTTGCTCCATGGGCTCACGAACACTGAAGCTTTCTTT,CASSLLHGLTNTEAFF
TRBJ2-2,NA,NA,TRBV5-1,TGCGCCAGCACCCCGACAGGAGATACCGGGGAGCTGTTTTTT,CASTPTGDTGELFF
TRBJ1-5,NA,NA,TRBV28,TGTGCCAGCAGCCTAACGAATTCCAATCAGCCCCAGCATTTT,CASSLTNSNQPQHF
TRBJ2-3,NA,NA,TRBV7-2,TGTGCCAGCAGCTTAATCGAGCGGGTGGGGCGTACGCAGTATTTT,CASSLIERVGRTQYF
TRBJ2-1,NA,NA,TRBV19,TGTGCCAGTAGTATAGGTCCCTACCCCGATGAGCAGTTCTTC,CASSIGPYPDEQFF
TRBJ2-7,NA,TRBD1,TRBV14,TGTGCCAGCAGCCGCCTAGGGACAGGGGGACGCTACGAGCAGTACTTC,CASSRLGTGGRYEQYF
TRBJ1-2,NA,NA,TRBV11-2,TGTGCCAGCAGCATCGGCCCCGGGACTAACTATGGCTACACCTTC,CASSIGPGTNYGYTF
TRBJ1-1,NA,NA,TRBV5-1,TGCGCCAGCAGCTTGGGAGACAGGCTCACTGAAGCTTTCTTT,CASSLGDRLTEAFF
TRBJ1-3,NA,TRBD1,TRBV9,TGTGCCAGCAGCGTAGAGGGGGCTACTGGAAACACCATATATTTT,CASSVEGATGNTIYF
TRBJ1-4,NA,TRBD1,TRBV18,TGTGCCAGCTCACCCAAGACAGGGGCTAATGAAAAACTGTTTTTT,CASSPKTGANEKLFF
TRBJ2-3,NA,TRBD2,TRBV2,TGTGCCAGCAGTGGCCGGACTAGCGGGGGTGCAGATACGCAGTATTTT,CASSGRTSGGADTQYF
TRBJ2-1,NA,NA,TRBV3-1/TRBV3-2,TGTGCCAGTGGTCCCCGAGGTGAGCAGTTCTTC,CASGPRGEQFF
TRBJ2-1,NA,NA,TRBV28,TGTGCCAGCACCACCCCAGGGTATGAGCAGTTCTTC,CASTTPGYEQFF
TRBJ2-2,once,NA,TRBV13,TGTGCCAGCAGAGGACTACGATCGAACACCGGGGAGCTGTTTTTT,CASRGLRSNTGELFF
TRBJ1-1,NA,NA,TRBV6-9,TGTGCCAGCAGTTATTCCCCATCTCTTAGGGGAGGTATAGAAGCTTTCTTT,CASSYSPSLRGGIEAFF
TRBJ2-5,NA,TRBD2,TRBV5-4,TGTGCCAGCAGCTTGTTCCGGTCTAGCGGGGGGAAACAAGAGACCCAGTACTTC,CASSLFRSSGGKQETQYF
TRBJ2-5,NA,TRBD2,TRBV2,TGTGCCAGCAGTGTACCACCTTCGTCCTTAGCGGGGGGCTGGGAGACCCAGTACTTC,CASSVPPSSLAGGWETQYF
TRBJ2-5,NA,TRBD2,TRBV2,TGTGCCAGCAGCCTCACTAGCGGGGGCCTGGTAGAGACCCAGTACTTC,CASSLTSGGLVETQYF